The T cell receptor beta chain under discussion was sequenced for a study of blood T cells in healthy people across ages. For the second PCR, which ran for about 7 to 11 cycles, a sample-barcoded 5' primer and a J-beta primer mix were used. TCRdb recomputed calls from the 5' RACE reads with MiXCR, one row per CDR3 protein. Of approximately 960,000 distinct CDR3 sequences listed, almost 30% are singletons. Per the germline V gene, CDR1 is LGHDT and CDR2 is YNNKEL (reference sequence). The CDR3 contains 15 residues. The V gene end was trimmed by 1 base and the J gene end by 10 bases; junction bases not matched to a gene: 5. Separately, the same data were catalogued under a study of T cells of mothers and their children. As reported in that work: In cDNA synthesis, all of the extracted RNA was used at around 1.4 ug per 15 ul.

J is TRBJ2-1 and V is TRBV3-1; 12 nucleotides line up with TRBD2. Sequenced material: blood. This sequence originates from a woman aged 40 to 55 in good health. CDR3: CASSQVASGGAEQFF. DNA of the CDR3: TGTGCCAGCAGCCAAGTGGCTAGCGGGGGGGCGGAGCAGTTCTTC.